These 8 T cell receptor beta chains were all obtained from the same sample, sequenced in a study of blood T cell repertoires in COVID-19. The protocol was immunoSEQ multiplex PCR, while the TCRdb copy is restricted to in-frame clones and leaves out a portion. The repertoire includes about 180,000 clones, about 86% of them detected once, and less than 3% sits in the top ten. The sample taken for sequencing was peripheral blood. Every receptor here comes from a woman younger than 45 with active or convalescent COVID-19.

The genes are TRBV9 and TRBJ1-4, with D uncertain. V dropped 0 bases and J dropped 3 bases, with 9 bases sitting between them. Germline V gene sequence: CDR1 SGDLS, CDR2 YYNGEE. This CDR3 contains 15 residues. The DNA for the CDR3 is TGTGCCAGCAGCGTAGAATCCGGGTCTAATGAAAAACTGTTTTTT. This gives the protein CASSVESGSNEKLFF.

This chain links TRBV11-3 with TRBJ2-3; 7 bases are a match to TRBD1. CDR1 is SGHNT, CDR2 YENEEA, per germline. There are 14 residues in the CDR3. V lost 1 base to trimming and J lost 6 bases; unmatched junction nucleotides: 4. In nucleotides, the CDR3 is TGTGCCAGCAGCTTAGGACAGGGTGTGGATACGCAGTATTTT. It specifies CASSLGQGVDTQYF. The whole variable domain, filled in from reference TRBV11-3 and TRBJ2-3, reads EAGVVQSPRYKIIEKKQPVAFWCNPISGHNTLYWYLQNLGQGPELLIRYENEEAVDDSQLPKDRFSAERLKGVDSTLKIQPAELGDSAVYLCASSLGQGVDTQYFGPGTRLTVL.

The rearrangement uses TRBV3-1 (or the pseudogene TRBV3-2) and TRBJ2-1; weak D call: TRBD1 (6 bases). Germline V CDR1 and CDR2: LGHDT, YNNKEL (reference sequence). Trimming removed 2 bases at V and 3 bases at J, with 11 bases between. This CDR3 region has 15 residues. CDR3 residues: CASSQSGAHYNEQFF. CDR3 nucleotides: TGTGCCAGCAGCCAATCAGGGGCCCACTACAATGAGCAGTTCTTC.

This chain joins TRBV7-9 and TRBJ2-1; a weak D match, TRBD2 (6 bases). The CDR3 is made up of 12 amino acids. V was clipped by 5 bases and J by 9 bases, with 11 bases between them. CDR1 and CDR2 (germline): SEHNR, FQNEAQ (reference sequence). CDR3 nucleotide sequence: TGTGCCAGCAGCATTACTAGCACTGAGCAGTTCTTC. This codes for CASSITSTEQFF.

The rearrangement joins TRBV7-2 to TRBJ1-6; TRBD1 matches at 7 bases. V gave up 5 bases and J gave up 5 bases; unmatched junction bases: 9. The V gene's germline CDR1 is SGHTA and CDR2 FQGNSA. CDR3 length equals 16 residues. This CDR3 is CASSARQGTDNSPLHF. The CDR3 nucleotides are TGTGCCAGCAGCGCCAGACAGGGAACAGATAATTCACCCCTCCACTTT. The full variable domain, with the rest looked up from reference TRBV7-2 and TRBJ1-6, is GAGVSQSPSNKVTEKGKDVELRCDPISGHTALYWYRQSLGQGLEFLIYFQGNSAPDKSGLPSDRFSAERTGGSVSTLTIQRTQQEDSAVYLCASSARQGTDNSPLHFGNGTRLTVT.

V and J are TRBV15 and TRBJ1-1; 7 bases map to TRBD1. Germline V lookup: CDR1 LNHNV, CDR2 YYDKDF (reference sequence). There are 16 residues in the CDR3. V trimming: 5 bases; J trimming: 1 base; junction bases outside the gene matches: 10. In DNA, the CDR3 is TGTGCCACCAGCTCTACTTTCGGGACAGCGAACACTGAAGCTTTCTTT. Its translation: CATSSTFGTANTEAFF.

DNA of the CDR3: TGTGCCAGCAGCTTAGCCGGGTTCTCTGGAAACACCATATATTTT. Protein: CASSLAGFSGNTIYF. V gene TRBV11-2 combines with J gene TRBJ1-3, with D unresolved. The ends were cut back, 1 base at V and 0 bases at J, with 7 bases in the middle. CDR1 is SGHAT, CDR2 FQNNGV, per germline. The CDR3 is made up of 15 amino acids.

CDR3 DNA: TGTGCCAGCAGCTTAGGTCTAGCGGGGGGGCAAGAGCAGTACTTC. It specifies CASSLGLAGGQEQYF. The chain is built from TRBV7-8 and TRBJ2-7; 12 bases align to TRBD2. Per the germline V gene, CDR1 is SGHVS and CDR2 is FQNEAQ. The J segment lost 7 bases and the V segment lost 1 base, leaving 5 bases of the junction unmatched. This CDR3 contains 15 residues.